The rows below give T cell receptor beta chains drawn from one sample of a study of OX40 agonist ivuxolimab in advanced cancers. Measured with immunoSEQ multiplex PCR; TCRdb has only the in-frame clones, and not every one. The table lists over 60,000 clones, 84% of them singletons, with 2% to 2.5% in the top ten. The sequences come from CD4+ or CD8+ T cells sorted from blood, collected in a trial of the OX40 agonist ivuxolimab. These receptors all come from an adult with an advanced solid tumor such as melanoma, head and neck, liver or kidney cancer. Both conserved end residues are part of each CDR3. The order of the fields is V gene, J gene, clone size, D gene, CDR3 protein, CDR3 DNA. A D gene is named only where the DNA matches it firmly. Rows give clone size only sometimes, using once, few, many, or a class for an expanded clone.

TRBV5-1	TRBJ1-1	.	.	CASSLQSGGMGTEAFF	TGCGCCAGCAGCCTCCAGAGCGGGGGGATGGGGACTGAAGCTTTCTTT
TRBV19	TRBJ2-7	.	.	CATQQPPGYEQYF	TGTGCCACCCAACAACCCCCGGGCTACGAGCAGTACTTC
TRBV27	TRBJ2-2	once	TRBD2	CASSFRPSGGTTGELFF	TGTGCCAGCAGTTTCCGGCCTAGCGGGGGCACCACCGGGGAGCTGTTTTTT
TRBV7-8	TRBJ1-1	.	.	CASSSLTTRSNTEAFF	TGTGCCAGCAGCTCATTGACGACAAGATCGAACACTGAAGCTTTCTTT
TRBV5-1	TRBJ1-3	.	TRBD1	CASTLGQGSGNTIYF	TGCGCCAGCACCCTTGGACAGGGCTCTGGAAACACCATATATTTT
TRBV11-2	TRBJ1-4	.	TRBD1	CASSYRDRGRTNEKLFF	TGTGCCAGCAGCTACCGGGACAGGGGGCGGACTAATGAAAAACTGTTTTTT
TRBV6-1	TRBJ1-5	.	.	CASSDNGWNQPQHF	TGTGCCAGCAGTGATAACGGTTGGAATCAGCCCCAGCATTTT
TRBV6-4	TRBJ2-1	.	.	CASSDFLMLGEVNEQFF	TGTGCCAGCAGTGACTTCCTTATGCTTGGGGAAGTCAATGAGCAGTTCTTC
TRBV6-5	TRBJ1-6	.	.	CASSSGTRFNSPLHF	TGTGCCAGCAGTTCCGGGACAAGGTTTAATTCACCCCTCCACTTT
TRBV5-1	TRBJ2-3	once	TRBD1	CASSLGAGGPYTDTQYF	TGCGCCAGCAGCTTGGGGGCAGGGGGACCCTACACAGATACGCAGTATTTT
TRBV21-1	TRBJ1-4	few	.	CARVGGGEKLFF	TGTGCCAGAGTAGGGGGCGGTGAAAAACTGTTTTTT
TRBV7-2	TRBJ1-2	.	TRBD1	CASRPDRGPGYTF	TGTGCCAGCAGACCGGACAGGGGCCCCGGCTACACCTTC
TRBV10-3	TRBJ1-6	.	.	CAISAALLGRGYNSPLHF	TGTGCCATCAGTGCCGCTCTGTTGGGTCGTGGGTATAATTCACCCCTCCACTTT
TRBV29-1	TRBJ2-7	once	TRBD1	CSVGRGQGITYEQYF	TGCAGCGTCGGAAGGGGACAGGGGATAACCTACGAGCAGTACTTC
TRBV19	TRBJ2-7	.	TRBD1	CASSILQGAVYEQYF	TGTGCCAGTAGTATTTTACAGGGGGCCGTCTACGAGCAGTACTTC
TRBV19	TRBJ1-3	.	.	CASRPLDRRDGNTIYF	TGTGCCAGTAGACCCCTCGACAGGCGGGACGGTAACACCATATATTTT
TRBV6-5	TRBJ2-7	.	TRBD1	CASSNRGYEQYF	TGTGCCAGCAGTAACAGGGGCTACGAGCAGTACTTC
TRBV11-2	TRBJ2-7	.	.	CASSSLGETDYEQYF	TGTGCCAGCAGCTCCCTAGGGGAGACGGACTACGAGCAGTACTTC
TRBV4-2	TRBJ1-6	few	.	CASSQEGWGAIGSPLHF	TGTGCCAGCAGCCAAGAAGGTTGGGGGGCGATCGGTTCACCCCTCCACTTT
TRBV5-4	TRBJ2-5	.	TRBD1	CASSLGNRGREETQYF	TGTGCCAGCAGCTTGGGTAACAGGGGGCGGGAAGAGACCCAGTACTTC
TRBV28	TRBJ1-2	.	.	CASTLEADDNYGYTF	TGTGCCAGCACCCTCGAGGCAGATGATAACTATGGCTACACCTTC
TRBV28	TRBJ2-3	.	TRBD1	CASSNPGGGLDTQYF	TGTGCCAGCAGCAACCCAGGGGGCGGGTTAGATACGCAGTATTTT
TRBV7-8	TRBJ1-1	.	.	CASSWTANTEAFF	TGTGCCAGCAGCTGGACCGCGAACACTGAAGCTTTCTTT
TRBV19	TRBJ1-1	.	.	CASSFNRDTEAFF	TGTGCCAGTAGTTTCAACAGGGATACTGAAGCTTTCTTT
TRBV2	TRBJ1-4	.	.	CASSEGAGQLKLFF	TGTGCCAGCAGTGAAGGGGCTGGGCAACTGAAACTGTTTTTT
TRBV9	TRBJ2-1	few	.	CASSVRGSGTAAYNEQFF	TGTGCCAGCAGCGTGAGAGGTAGTGGGACCGCCGCCTACAATGAGCAGTTCTTC
TRBV7-8	TRBJ2-7	.	.	CASSLASGLQYF	TGTGCCAGCAGCTTAGCATCGGGCTTGCAGTACTTC
TRBV7-3	TRBJ1-1	.	.	CASSLEGNTEAFF	TGTGCCAGCAGCTTGGAGGGGAACACTGAAGCTTTCTTT
TRBV9	TRBJ2-3	.	.	CASSAAGTSGTQYF	TGTGCCAGCAGCGCAGCCGGGACATCAGGTACGCAGTATTTT
TRBV18	TRBJ1-1	few	.	CASFYFRGHQAAFF	TGTGCCAGCTTTTATTTCCGGGGCCACCAGGCAGCTTTCTTT
TRBV4-2	TRBJ2-5	.	TRBD1	CASSQGTGEETQYF	TGTGCCAGCAGCCAAGGGACAGGGGAAGAGACCCAGTACTTC
TRBV5-1	TRBJ2-3	.	.	CASSFSATSTDTQYF	TGCGCCAGCAGCTTCTCGGCTACTAGCACAGATACGCAGTATTTT
TRBV4-1	TRBJ2-7	.	TRBD2	CASSLLQGLAGGAIHEQYF	TGCGCCAGCAGCCTTTTACAAGGACTAGCGGGGGGCGCCATCCACGAGCAGTACTTC
TRBV7-9	TRBJ2-1	.	.	CASSSKADSSPYNEQFF	TGTGCCAGCAGCTCGAAGGCCGACAGTAGTCCCTACAATGAGCAGTTCTTC
TRBV19	TRBJ1-2	.	.	CASSTLRQPGYTF	TGTGCCAGTAGTACCCTCCGGCAGCCTGGCTACACCTTC
TRBV6-5	TRBJ1-6	once	TRBD1	CATTGGWGSPLHF	TGTGCCACCACAGGGGGTTGGGGTTCACCCCTCCACTTT
TRBV28	TRBJ2-3	.	.	CASSVTVADTQYF	TGTGCCAGCAGTGTAACAGTAGCAGATACGCAGTATTTT